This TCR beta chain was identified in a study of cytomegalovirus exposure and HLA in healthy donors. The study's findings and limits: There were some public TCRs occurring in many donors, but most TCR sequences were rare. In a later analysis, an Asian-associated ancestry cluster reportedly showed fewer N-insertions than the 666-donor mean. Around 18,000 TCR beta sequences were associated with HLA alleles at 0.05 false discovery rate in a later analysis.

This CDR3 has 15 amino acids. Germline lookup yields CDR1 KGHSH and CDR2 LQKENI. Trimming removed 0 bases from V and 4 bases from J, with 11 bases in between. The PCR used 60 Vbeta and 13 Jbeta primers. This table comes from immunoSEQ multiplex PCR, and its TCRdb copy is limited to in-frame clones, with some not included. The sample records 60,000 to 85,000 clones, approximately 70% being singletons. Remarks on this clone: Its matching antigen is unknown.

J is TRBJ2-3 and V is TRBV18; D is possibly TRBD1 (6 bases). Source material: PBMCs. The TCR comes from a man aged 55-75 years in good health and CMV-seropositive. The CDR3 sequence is CASSPPYRAPDTQYF. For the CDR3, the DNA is TGTGCCAGCTCACCACCATACAGGGCGCCAGATACGCAGTATTTT.